These 26 T cell receptor beta chains were all obtained from the same sample, sequenced in a study of vaccination and CD4 T cells after COVID-19. Described treatment: roughly 11-day PBMC culture with coronavirus spike peptide pools or control peptides (ViraFEST assay). These receptors lack a known antigen. An Oncomine TCR Beta short-read assay was used to sequence the DNA from cultured CD4+ T cells. TCRdb fed the PCR reads into MiXCR, producing one record per CDR3 protein. Found here are 9,500 to 15,000 distinct CDR3 sequences, roughly 54% of them singletons; the top ten hold about 15%. Sequences were obtained from CD4+ T cells from blood, cultured in vitro. These receptors were obtained from a human donor who had recovered from COVID-19.

The V call is TRBV11-2, the J call TRBJ2-3; D possibly corresponds to TRBD1 (5 bases). The CDR3 has 13 amino acids. Germline V gene sequence: CDR1 SGHAT, CDR2 FQNNGV. The V gene lost 2 bases and the J gene lost 8 bases, with 11 bases spanning the gap. The CDR3 DNA reads TGTGCCAGCAGCTTATTGGGGCAGGGTACGCAGTATTTT. Residues: CASSLLGQGTQYF.

This clonotype was detected only a few times. The V call is TRBV27, the J call TRBJ1-2; D is perhaps TRBD1 (5 bases). The V gene lost 5 bases and the J gene lost 6 bases, with 16 bases spanning the gap. Per the germline V gene, CDR1 is MNHEY and CDR2 is SMNVEV (reference sequence). The CDR3 is 14 amino acids. The CDR3 region has the DNA TGTGCCAGCAGTCGATCCAGGGAAGGGGATGGCTACACCTTC. Its protein product is CASSRSREGDGYTF.

In DNA, the CDR3 is TGTGCCAGTGGACAGAGCCATAATTCACCCCTCCACTTT. Its translation: CASGQSHNSPLHF. This chain joins TRBV9 and TRBJ1-6; possible D gene TRBD1, 6 bases. With 8 bases removed from V and 5 bases from J, the gap between germline ends came to 11 bases. The CDR3 is made up of 13 amino acids. Germline CDR1 reads SGDLS; CDR2 reads YYNGEE.

The chain recombines TRBV6-1 with TRBJ2-7; D ambiguous. This CDR3 has 13 residues. Germline CDR1 and CDR2: MNHNS and SASEGT. V lost 0 bases to trimming and J lost 4 bases, with 7 bases between them. CDR3 sequence (DNA): TGTGCCAGCAGTGAAGCCGCAGTGTACGAGCAGTACTTC. This codes for CASSEAAVYEQYF.

This chain connects TRBV4-1 to TRBJ2-1; possible D gene TRBD2, 6 bases. Germline V gives CDR1 MGHRA, CDR2 YSYEKL. This CDR3 has 15 residues. Trimming shortened V by 1 base and J by 7 bases, and 14 bases separated the two germline ends. The CDR3 nucleotides read TGCGCCAGCAGCCAAGTCGAACTAGCCATGAATGAGCAGTTCTTC. Encoded protein: CASSQVELAMNEQFF.

The chain couples TRBV20-1 to TRBJ1-6, with D perhaps matching TRBD1 (5 bases). Germline V CDR1 and CDR2: DFQATT, SNEGSKA (reference sequence). Trimming stripped 6 bases from V and 10 bases from J, with 13 bases between. The CDR3 is 12 residues long. This CDR3 reads CSARDETSPLHF. The CDR3 bases are TGCAGTGCACGGGACGAAACCTCACCCCTCCACTTT.

This clonotype was seen only a few times. The J gene is TRBJ1-5, the V gene TRBV21-1. TRBV21-1 corresponds to a pseudogene. The CDR3 covers 12 residues. Here the CDR3 reads CASSNSNQPQHF. The CDR3 DNA sequence: TGTGCCAGCAGCAATAGCAATCAGCCCCAGCATTTT.

The chain recombines TRBV18 with TRBJ2-5; a weak D match, TRBD1 (6 bases). Germline V gene data show CDR1 as KGHSH and CDR2 as LQKENI. The CDR3 spans 14 residues. V shed 3 bases and J shed 3 bases, with 11 bases lying between them. The DNA for the CDR3 is TGTGCCAGCTCACCGGTACAGGGAAAAGAGACCCAGTACTTC. This gives the protein CASSPVQGKETQYF. Supplemented by reference TRBV18 and TRBJ2-5, the full variable domain reads NAGVMQNPRHLVRRRGQEARLRCSPMKGHSHVYWYRQLPEEGLKFMVYLQKENIIDESGMPKERFSAEFPKEGPSILRIQQVVRGDSAAYFCASSPVQGKETQYFGPGTRLLVL.

The chain couples TRBV5-1 to TRBJ1-2; 7 positions agree with TRBD1. Germline trimming cut 3 bases from V and 0 bases from J; bases unmatched to any gene: 2. The CDR3 length is 14 residues. CDR1 and CDR2 (germline): SGHRS, YFSETQ. The CDR3 DNA follows: TGCGCCAGCAGCTCGACAGGGCCTAACTATGGCTACACCTTC. As protein: CASSSTGPNYGYTF.

This chain uses TRBV4-1 with TRBJ1-4; D is unclear. Germline V lookup: CDR1 MGHRA, CDR2 YSYEKL. CDR3 length: 13 amino acids. Trimming took 4 bases from V and 3 from J, leaving 6 bases between them. The CDR3 here is CASSRVANEKLFF. The DNA for the CDR3 is TGCGCCAGCAGCCGAGTGGCTAATGAAAAACTGTTTTTT.

The chain is built from TRBV24-1 and TRBJ2-1; 7 positions match TRBD2. This CDR3 contains 14 residues. V lost 3 bases, J lost 8 bases, and 6 bases stayed unmatched. The germline V gene has CDR1 KGHDR and CDR2 SFDVKD. The CDR3 region is CATSDLGLVDEQFF. The CDR3 DNA reads as TGTGCCACCAGTGATCTCGGACTAGTAGATGAGCAGTTCTTC.

This clonotype appeared a few times. The rearrangement uses TRBV15 and TRBJ2-3; 9 bases fit TRBD2. Germline V gives CDR1 LNHNV, CDR2 YYDKDF (reference sequence). V gave up 1 base and J gave up 4 bases; unmatched junction bases: 3. CDR3 length: 15 amino acids. The CDR3 region has the DNA TGTGCCACCAGCAGAGCGCTAGCGGGACCAGATACGCAGTATTTT. It translates to CATSRALAGPDTQYF.

The rearrangement uses TRBV7-2 and TRBJ2-5; TRBD2 aligns across 10 bases. Germline V gene lookup returns CDR1 SGHTA and CDR2 FQGNSA. The CDR3 extends over 16 amino acids. The V and J ends lost 6 bases and 4 bases, in that order; junction bases with no gene match: 11. CDR3 residues: CASSQHLAGVSETQYF. The CDR3 DNA follows: TGTGCCAGCAGTCAGCACCTAGCGGGAGTTTCAGAGACCCAGTACTTC.

This chain's CDR3 is CASSGGLGQETQYF. The CDR3 nucleotides are TGTGCCAGCAGCGGCGGACTGGGACAAGAGACCCAGTACTTC. This chain connects TRBV7-3 to TRBJ2-5, with a tentative D call TRBD2 (5 bases). Trimming cost V 5 bases and J 2 bases, with 12 bases left between them. The CDR3 spans 14 residues. From germline, CDR1 is SGHTA and CDR2 FQGTGA.

The CDR3 DNA reads TGTGCCAGCTCACCCTTAACACCCTCGGACAGGGCGAACACTGAAGCTTTCTTT. It translates to CASSPLTPSDRANTEAFF. The gene calls are TRBV18 and TRBJ1-1; 8 bases fit TRBD1. Germline V lookup: CDR1 KGHSH, CDR2 LQKENI. The ends lost 3 bases at V and 1 base at J; junction bases unmatched: 13. The CDR3 runs to 18 residues.

The chain couples TRBV7-3 to TRBJ2-1; D gene unclear. This CDR3 is built from 12 residues. CDR1 and CDR2 (germline): SGHTA, FQGTGA. Trimming removed 0 bases at V and 6 bases at J, with 3 bases between. This CDR3 reads CASSLTSNEQFF. CDR3 in DNA: TGTGCCAGCAGCTTAACTAGCAATGAGCAGTTCTTC. Full variable domain (remainder filled in from reference TRBV7-3 and TRBJ2-1): GAGVSQTPSNKVTEKGKYVELRCDPISGHTALYWYRQSLGQGPEFLIYFQGTGAADDSGLPNDRFFAVRPEGSVSTLKIQRTERGDSAVYLCASSLTSNEQFFGPGTRLTVL.

The rearrangement joins TRBV27 to TRBJ2-1; the match to TRBD2 covers 9 bases. V was clipped by 5 bases and J by 4 bases; unmatched bases: 6. The CDR3 spans 15 residues. CDR1 and CDR2 (germline): MNHEY, SMNVEV (reference sequence). In nucleotides, the CDR3 is TGTGCCAGCAGTCGTAGCGGGAGCTATTACAATGAGCAGTTCTTC. This encodes CASSRSGSYYNEQFF.

V usage is TRBV6-1 and J usage is TRBJ1-6, with D tentatively TRBD1 (5 bases). The CDR3 length is 14 residues. Looked up from germline, CDR1 is MNHNS and CDR2 is SASEGT. The V end was cut by 5 bases, the J end by 10 bases, with 15 bases between. CDR3 sequence reads: CASSSSGVQSPLHF. The DNA for the CDR3 is TGTGCCAGCAGTAGCTCGGGGGTGCAATCACCCCTCCACTTT.

This clonotype is a singleton in its sample. The chain recombines TRBV24-1 with TRBJ2-5; D unresolved. V was pared by 2 bases and J by 0 bases, with 3 bases between. The CDR3 covers 13 residues. From germline, CDR1 is KGHDR and CDR2 SFDVKD. CDR3 DNA sequence: TGTGCCACCAGTGATTCATACCAAGAGACCCAGTACTTC. It translates to CATSDSYQETQYF.

The rearrangement uses TRBV18 and TRBJ2-1, with 9 bases lining up with TRBD1. V trimming: 5 bases; J trimming: 8 bases; junction bases outside the gene matches: 4. Germline loops: CDR1 KGHSH, CDR2 LQKENI. The CDR3 length is 13 residues. CDR3 in DNA: TGTGCCAGCTCATCGGGACAGGGCCATGAGCAGTTCTTC. It yields the protein CASSSGQGHEQFF.

The gene calls are TRBV7-2 and TRBJ1-2; maybe TRBD1 (6 bases). Germline loops: CDR1 SGHTA, CDR2 FQGNSA. The CDR3 contains 16 residues. Trimming pared 3 bases from V and 6 bases from J, leaving 20 bases between. The DNA for the CDR3 is TGTGCCAGCAGCTTCTCAGTACAGGGTGCGAGGGATGGCTACACCTTC. This translates into CASSFSVQGARDGYTF.

This clonotype showed up just a few times. The V call is TRBV6-1, the J call TRBJ1-1; D possibly corresponds to TRBD1 (6 bases). Trimming removed 10 bases from V and 4 bases from J, with 13 bases in between. This CDR3 spans 12 amino acids. From germline, CDR1 is MNHNS and CDR2 SASEGT. CDR3 nucleotides: TGTGCCACCCTTAACAGGGCCACTGAAGCTTTCTTT. It is translated as CATLNRATEAFF.

The V call is TRBV20-1, the J call TRBJ2-7, with TRBD1 identical over 8 bases. The CDR3 is 15 amino acids. V lost 6 bases to trimming and J lost 3 bases; unmatched junction nucleotides: 13. Per the germline V gene, CDR1 is DFQATT and CDR2 is SNEGSKA (reference sequence). CDR3 region: CSARDSGTGVYEQYF. The CDR3 bases are TGCAGTGCCAGGGACTCCGGGACAGGAGTCTACGAGCAGTACTTC.

V is TRBV20-1 and J is TRBJ2-1; TRBD2 aligns across 8 bases. This CDR3 is 16 amino acids long. The germline V gene has CDR1 DFQATT and CDR2 SNEGSKA (reference sequence). With 5 bases clipped from V and 6 bases from J, the junction kept 15 bases outside the gene matches. This chain's CDR3 is CSAPHLTGTRFNEQFF. CDR3 coding DNA: TGCAGTGCTCCGCACTTAACCGGGACTAGATTCAATGAGCAGTTCTTC.

Here the CDR3 DNA reads TGTGCCAGCAGCCCAGGCCGTATAGCCTACGAGCAGTACTTC. This sequence encodes CASSPGRIAYEQYF. This rearrangement joins TRBV7-8 to TRBJ2-7, with unresolved D. From germline, CDR1 is SGHVS and CDR2 FQNEAQ. Trimming took 5 bases from V and 2 from J, leaving 13 bases between them. This CDR3 has 14 amino acids.

The genes are TRBV7-2 and TRBJ1-2; possibly TRBD1 for D (6 bases). The CDR3 spans 14 residues. Trimming removed 7 bases from V and 0 bases from J, with 12 bases in between. Looked up from germline, CDR1 is SGHTA and CDR2 is FQGNSA. CDR3: CASTPGESNYGYTF. The DNA of the CDR3 is TGTGCCAGCACCCCAGGGGAATCTAACTATGGCTACACCTTC.